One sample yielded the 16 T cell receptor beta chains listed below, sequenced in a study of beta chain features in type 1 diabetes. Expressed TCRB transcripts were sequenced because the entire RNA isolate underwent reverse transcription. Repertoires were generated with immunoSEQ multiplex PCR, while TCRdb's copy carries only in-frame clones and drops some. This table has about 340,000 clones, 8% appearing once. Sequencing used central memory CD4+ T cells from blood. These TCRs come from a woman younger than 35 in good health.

The CDR3 region has the DNA TGTGCCAGCAGTCCCCTAGCGGGAAGCTCCTACAATGAGCAGTTCTTC. The encoded protein is CASSPLAGSSYNEQFF. This chain links TRBV27 with TRBJ2-1; 9 bases map to TRBD2. The CDR3 extends over 16 amino acids. Trimming cost V 5 bases and J 0 bases; bases outside gene matches: 5. Germline-derived CDR1 and CDR2 are MNHEY and SMNVEV (reference sequence).

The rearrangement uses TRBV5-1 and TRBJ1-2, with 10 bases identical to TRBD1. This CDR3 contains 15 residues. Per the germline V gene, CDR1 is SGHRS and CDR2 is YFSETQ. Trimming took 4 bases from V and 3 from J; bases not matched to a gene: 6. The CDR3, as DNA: TGCGCCAGCAGCCAAGGGACAGGGGAGTACTATGGCTACACCTTC. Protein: CASSQGTGEYYGYTF.

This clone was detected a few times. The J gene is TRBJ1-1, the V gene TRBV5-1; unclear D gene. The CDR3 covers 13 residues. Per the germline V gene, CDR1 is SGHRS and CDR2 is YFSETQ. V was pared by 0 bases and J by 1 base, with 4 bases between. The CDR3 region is CASSLVWNTEAFF. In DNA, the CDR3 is TGCGCCAGCAGCTTGGTTTGGAACACTGAAGCTTTCTTT.

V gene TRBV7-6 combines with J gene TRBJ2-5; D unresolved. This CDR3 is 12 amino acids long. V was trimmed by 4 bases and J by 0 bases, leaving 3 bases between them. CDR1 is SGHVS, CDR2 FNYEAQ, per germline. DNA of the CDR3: TGTGCCAGCAGCTGGCACCAAGAGACCCAGTACTTC. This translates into CASSWHQETQYF.

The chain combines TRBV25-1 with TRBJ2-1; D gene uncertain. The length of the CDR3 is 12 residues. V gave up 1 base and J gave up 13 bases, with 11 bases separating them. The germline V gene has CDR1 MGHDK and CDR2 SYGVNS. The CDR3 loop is CASSEFPGRQFF. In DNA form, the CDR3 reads TGTGCCAGCAGTGAATTCCCAGGCCGACAGTTCTTC.

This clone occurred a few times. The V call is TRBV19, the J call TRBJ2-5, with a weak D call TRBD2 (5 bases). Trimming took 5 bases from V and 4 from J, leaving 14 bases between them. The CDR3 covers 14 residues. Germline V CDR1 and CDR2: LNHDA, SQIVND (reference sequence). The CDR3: CASSADYGGETQYF. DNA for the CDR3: TGTGCCAGTAGTGCAGACTACGGCGGAGAGACCCAGTACTTC.

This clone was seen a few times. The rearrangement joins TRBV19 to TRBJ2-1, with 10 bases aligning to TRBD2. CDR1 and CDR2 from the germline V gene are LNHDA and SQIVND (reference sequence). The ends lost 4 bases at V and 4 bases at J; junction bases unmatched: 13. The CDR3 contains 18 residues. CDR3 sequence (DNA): TGTGCCAGTAGTAGTGGGCTAGCGGGAGCCTCTAGATACAATGAGCAGTTCTTC. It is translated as CASSSGLAGASRYNEQFF.

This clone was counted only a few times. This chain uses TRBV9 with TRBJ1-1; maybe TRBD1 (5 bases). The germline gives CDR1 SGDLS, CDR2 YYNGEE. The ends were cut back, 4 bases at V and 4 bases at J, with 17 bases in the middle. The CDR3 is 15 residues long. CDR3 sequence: CASSSHPGTSTEAFF. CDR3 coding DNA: TGTGCCAGCAGCTCACACCCCGGGACTTCCACTGAAGCTTTCTTT.

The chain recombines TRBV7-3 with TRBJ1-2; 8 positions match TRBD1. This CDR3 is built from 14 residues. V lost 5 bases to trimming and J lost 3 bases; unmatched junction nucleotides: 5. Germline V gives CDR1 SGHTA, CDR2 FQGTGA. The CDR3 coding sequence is TGTGCCAGCAGCAGCGGACAGGGCTACTATGGCTACACCTTC. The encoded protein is CASSSGQGYYGYTF.

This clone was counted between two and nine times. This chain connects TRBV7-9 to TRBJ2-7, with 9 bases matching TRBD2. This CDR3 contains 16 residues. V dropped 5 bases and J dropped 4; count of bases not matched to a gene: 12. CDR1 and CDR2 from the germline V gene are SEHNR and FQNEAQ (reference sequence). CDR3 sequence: CASSLIAGVRMYEQYF. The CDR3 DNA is TGTGCCAGCAGCCTAATAGCGGGAGTCCGGATGTACGAGCAGTACTTC.

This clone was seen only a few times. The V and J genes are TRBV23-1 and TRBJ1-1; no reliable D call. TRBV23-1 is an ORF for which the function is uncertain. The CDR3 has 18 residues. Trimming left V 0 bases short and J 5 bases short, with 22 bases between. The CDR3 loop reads CASSQSCCVVGGRTEAFF. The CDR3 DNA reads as TGCGCCAGCAGTCAATCGTGCTGTGTAGTGGGTGGGAGGACTGAAGCTTTCTTT.

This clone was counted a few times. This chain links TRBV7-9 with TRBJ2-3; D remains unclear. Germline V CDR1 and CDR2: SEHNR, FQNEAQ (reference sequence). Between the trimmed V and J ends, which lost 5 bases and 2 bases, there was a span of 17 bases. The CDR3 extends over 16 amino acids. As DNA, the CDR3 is TGTGCCAGCAGCCCACGCCGAAGCGAATCCACAGATACGCAGTATTTT. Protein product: CASSPRRSESTDTQYF.

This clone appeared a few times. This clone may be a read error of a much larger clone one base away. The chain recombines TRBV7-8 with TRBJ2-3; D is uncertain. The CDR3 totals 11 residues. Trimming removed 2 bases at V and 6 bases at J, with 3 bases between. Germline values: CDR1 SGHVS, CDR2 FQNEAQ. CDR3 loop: CASSLWDTQYF. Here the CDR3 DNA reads TGTGCCAGCAGCTTATGGGATACGCAGTATTTT.

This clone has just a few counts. The CDR3 nucleotides read TGTGCCAGCAGCTTAATTGCTAGCGGGAGCAATGAGCAGTTCTTC. Translating it yields CASSLIASGSNEQFF. The chain couples TRBV7-2 to TRBJ2-1; 10 bases match TRBD2. V was clipped by 2 bases and J by 6 bases; unmatched bases: 4. CDR3 size: 15 residues. The germline gives CDR1 SGHTA, CDR2 FQGNSA.

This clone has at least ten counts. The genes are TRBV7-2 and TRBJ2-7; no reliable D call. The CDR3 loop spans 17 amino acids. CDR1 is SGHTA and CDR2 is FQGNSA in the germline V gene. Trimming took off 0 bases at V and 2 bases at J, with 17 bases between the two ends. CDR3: CASSLAVWEGFPYEQYF. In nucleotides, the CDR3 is TGTGCCAGCAGCTTAGCGGTGTGGGAAGGGTTCCCCTACGAGCAGTACTTC. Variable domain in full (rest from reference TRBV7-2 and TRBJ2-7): GAGVSQSPSNKVTEKGKDVELRCDPISGHTALYWYRQSLGQGLEFLIYFQGNSAPDKSGLPSDRFSAERTGGSVSTLTIQRTQQEDSAVYLCASSLAVWEGFPYEQYFGPGTRLTVT.

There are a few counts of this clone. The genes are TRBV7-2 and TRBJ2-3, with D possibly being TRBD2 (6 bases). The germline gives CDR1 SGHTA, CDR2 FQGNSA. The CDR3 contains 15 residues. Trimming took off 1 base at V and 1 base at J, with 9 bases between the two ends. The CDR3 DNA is TGTGCCAGCAGCTTAGGCCAGCGGGGCACAGATACGCAGTATTTT. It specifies CASSLGQRGTDTQYF.